This entry lists 25 T cell receptor beta chains sequenced from one sample in a study of T cell clonotyping in hematopoietic cell transplantation. Some clones are missing from TCRdb's copy, which holds only in-frame ones; the method was immunoSEQ multiplex PCR. The table includes around 14,000 clones, 94% detected once. The sequenced sample was PBMCs, obtained 30 days after allogeneic stem cell transplant. All receptors derive from a male patient aged 55 to 69 who had an allogeneic stem cell transplant from an unrelated donor, so the T cells may come from the graft donor. Some clones in this sample may be carry-over from other donors' samples.

The CDR3 is CASSHDREGEKLFF. The CDR3 DNA follows: TGTGCCAGCAGCCATGACAGGGAGGGTGAAAAACTGTTTTTT. The V and J genes are TRBV6-5 and TRBJ1-4; 7 nucleotides match TRBD1. CDR3 size: 14 residues. The germline CDR1 and CDR2 sequences are MNHEY and SVGAGI. Trimming removed 6 bases from V and 7 bases from J; junction bases left unmatched: 8.

The CDR3 spells CSVRNGGAYEQYF. The DNA for the CDR3 is TGCAGCGTCCGTAACGGGGGCGCCTACGAGCAGTACTTC. This sequence joins TRBV29-1 and TRBJ2-7; perhaps D is TRBD1 or TRBD2 (6 bases each). V was pared by 6 bases and J by 2 bases, with 14 bases between. The CDR3 covers 13 residues. In germline, CDR1 is SQVTM, CDR2 ANQGSEA.

As regards this clone: A read error may be the cause here, since a much bigger clone is one base away. The chain uses TRBV13 and TRBJ2-1, with 8 bases identical to TRBD2. Losses at the gene ends were 5 bases for V and 12 bases for J; bases not matched to a gene: 15. CDR3 length: 15 amino acids. CDR1 and CDR2 (germline): PRHDT, FYEKMQ (reference sequence). CDR3 sequence reads: CASSDLAGMPGRQFF. For the CDR3, the DNA is TGTGCCAGCAGCGACCTAGCGGGTATGCCCGGTCGGCAGTTCTTC.

This clone was seen just once. The J gene is TRBJ1-2, the V gene TRBV29-1; 11 nucleotides agree with TRBD1. The CDR3 length is 12 residues. Losses at the gene ends were 7 bases for V and 7 bases for J; bases not matched to a gene: 5. Germline V gene sequence: CDR1 SQVTM, CDR2 ANQGSEA. DNA of the CDR3: TGCAGCGCTGGGACAGGGGGGTCTGGCTACACCTTC. Its protein is CSAGTGGSGYTF. Looking up the rest from reference TRBV29-1 and TRBJ1-2 gives the full variable domain: SAVISQKPSRDICQRGTSLTIQCQVDSQVTMMFWYRQQPGQSLTLIATANQGSEATYESGFVIDKFPISRPNLTFSTLTVSNMSPEDSSIYLCSAGTGGSGYTFGSGTRLTVV.

V usage is TRBV19 and J usage is TRBJ1-5; weak D call: TRBD1 (6 bases). Trimming shortened V by 5 bases and J by 6 bases, and 11 bases separated the two germline ends. The CDR3 covers 13 residues. CDR1 and CDR2 from the germline V gene are LNHDA and SQIVND (reference sequence). The CDR3 nucleotides read TGTGCCAGTAGTCCCGGGGGCGGTCAGCCCCAGCATTTT. It encodes CASSPGGGQPQHF.

The chain uses TRBV10-3 and TRBJ1-5; D uncertain. Between the trimmed V and J ends, which lost 2 bases and 2 bases, there was a span of 4 bases. CDR1 ENHRY and CDR2 SYGVKD come from the germline V gene. The CDR3 is made up of 13 amino acids. CDR3 residues: CAISEVGNQPQHF. CDR3 DNA sequence: TGTGCCATCAGTGAGGTGGGCAATCAGCCCCAGCATTTT.

The rearrangement uses TRBV6-1 and TRBJ1-5, with 7 bases lining up with TRBD1. V dropped 5 bases and J dropped 2; count of bases not matched to a gene: 6. This CDR3 has 15 residues. CDR1 and CDR2 (germline): MNHNS, SASEGT. This CDR3 reads CASSLDRVGNQPQHF. Written as DNA, the CDR3 is TGTGCCAGCAGTTTAGACAGGGTAGGCAATCAGCCCCAGCATTTT.

The chain couples TRBV10-3 to TRBJ1-1, with D unclear. The V end was cut by 4 bases, the J end by 0 bases, with 6 bases between. The CDR3 runs to 13 residues. Germline V lookup: CDR1 ENHRY, CDR2 SYGVKD. CDR3 sequence (DNA): TGTGCCATCAGTGGCGCAGTGAACACTGAAGCTTTCTTT. It codes for CAISGAVNTEAFF.

This clone was observed once. V usage is TRBV7-9 and J usage is TRBJ2-1; the match to TRBD1 covers 7 bases. Germline loops: CDR1 SEHNR, CDR2 FQNEAQ (reference sequence). V was clipped by 6 bases and J by 2 bases; unmatched bases: 4. The length of the CDR3 is 14 residues. The CDR3 here is CASSPGQTYNEQFF. DNA of the CDR3: TGTGCCAGCAGTCCGGGACAGACCTACAATGAGCAGTTCTTC.

This chain uses TRBV7-9 with TRBJ2-3; D is perhaps TRBD2 (5 bases). The CDR3 spans 17 residues. Germline values: CDR1 SEHNR, CDR2 FQNEAQ (reference sequence). V gave up 3 bases and J gave up 0 bases, with 16 bases separating them. CDR3 loop: CASSFPLRAVSTDTQYF. CDR3 DNA: TGTGCCAGCAGCTTTCCCCTTCGAGCGGTTAGCACAGATACGCAGTATTTT.

This rearrangement joins TRBV7-2 to TRBJ1-1; no definite D call. The CDR3 has 14 residues. Trimming left V 5 bases short and J 4 bases short, with 14 bases between. CDR1 is SGHTA, CDR2 FQGNSA, per germline. CDR3 bases: TGTGCCAGCAGCGATATTGAACGGCCCACTGAAGCTTTCTTT. It yields the protein CASSDIERPTEAFF. The whole variable domain, remainder taken from reference TRBV7-2 and TRBJ1-1, is GAGVSQSPSNKVTEKGKDVELRCDPISGHTALYWYRQSLGQGLEFLIYFQGNSAPDKSGLPSDRFSAERTGGSVSTLTIQRTQQEDSAVYLCASSDIERPTEAFFGQGTRLTVV.

This clone has more than one count but fewer than ten. V usage is TRBV4-3 and J usage is TRBJ2-7; D gene unclear. V was clipped by 0 bases and J by 6 bases, with 15 bases between them. Germline lookup yields CDR1 LGHNA and CDR2 YSLEER. There are 15 residues in the CDR3. The chain's CDR3 is CASSQDVGSPSEQYF. The CDR3 DNA follows: TGCGCCAGCAGCCAAGATGTCGGCAGTCCGAGCGAGCAGTACTTC.

The chain carries TRBV5-5 and TRBJ2-7; D ambiguous. Trimming took 0 bases from V and 3 from J, leaving 4 bases between them. The V gene's germline CDR1 is SGHKS and CDR2 YYEKEE (reference sequence). The CDR3 is made up of 12 amino acids. In DNA form, the CDR3 reads TGTGCCAGCAGCTTGGACTTCTACGAGCAGTACTTC. This gives the protein CASSLDFYEQYF.

V and J are TRBV11-2 and TRBJ2-7; 8 nucleotides line up with TRBD2. Germline V gene lookup returns CDR1 SGHAT and CDR2 FQNNGV. Trimming took 0 bases from V and 5 from J; bases not matched to a gene: 9. This CDR3 contains 16 residues. The CDR3 spells CASSLDGGGRGDEQYF. In DNA, the CDR3 is TGTGCCAGCAGCTTAGATGGCGGGGGGCGCGGGGACGAGCAGTACTTC.

CDR3 loop: CASSLQGTGELFF. The CDR3 DNA reads as TGTGCCAGCAGCCTACAGGGGACCGGGGAGCTGTTTTTT. The chain uses TRBV11-1 and TRBJ2-2, with 7 bases lining up with TRBD1. J gave up 5 bases and V 5 bases, and 2 bases lay outside the gene matches. CDR1 is SGHAT, CDR2 FQDESV, per germline (reference sequence). The length of the CDR3 is 13 residues.

This rearrangement joins TRBV6-1 to TRBJ1-2, with 10 bases aligning to TRBD1. The CDR3 length is 15 residues. From germline, CDR1 is MNHNS and CDR2 SASEGT. Losses at the gene ends were 7 bases for V and 2 bases for J; bases not matched to a gene: 7. CDR3: CASTRSTGGNYGYTF. Here the CDR3 DNA reads TGTGCCAGCACCCGGTCGACAGGGGGCAACTATGGCTACACCTTC.

The chain uses TRBV19 and TRBJ1-2; the D gene is possibly TRBD1 (6 bases). Deletions cut 4 bases from V and 8 bases from J, with 11 bases between. Per the germline V gene, CDR1 is LNHDA and CDR2 is SQIVND (reference sequence). The length of the CDR3 is 12 residues. The CDR3 DNA follows: TGTGCCAGTAGTACTACAGGGCGAGGCTACACCTTC. Protein: CASSTTGRGYTF. The full variable domain, its missing parts supplied by reference TRBV19 and TRBJ1-2, is DGGITQSPKYLFRKEGQNVTLSCEQNLNHDAMYWYRQDPGQGLRLIYYSQIVNDFQKGDIAEGYSVSREKKESFPLTVTSAQKNPTAFYLCASSTTGRGYTFGSGTRLTVV.

CDR3 residues: CASSLGPGETYEQYF. CDR3 nucleotides: TGCGCCAGCAGCTTGGGTCCAGGTGAAACCTACGAGCAGTACTTC. The gene calls are TRBV5-1 and TRBJ2-7; D is unresolved. V was trimmed by 0 bases and J by 2 bases, leaving 12 bases between them. The CDR3 runs 15 residues. Germline lookup yields CDR1 SGHRS and CDR2 YFSETQ. Looking up the rest from reference TRBV5-1 and TRBJ2-7 gives the full variable domain: KAGVTQTPRYLIKTRGQQVTLSCSPISGHRSVSWYQQTPGQGLQFLFEYFSETQRNKGNFPGRFSGRQFSNSRSEMNVSTLELGDSALYLCASSLGPGETYEQYFGPGTRLTVT.

The chain is built from TRBV6-1 and TRBJ1-2; D unresolved. Germline CDR1 is MNHNS and CDR2 is SASEGT. CDR3 length equals 14 residues. The V end lost 0 bases, the J end lost 4 bases, and 9 bases lay between the germline ends. CDR3 sequence (DNA): TGTGCCAGCAGTGAAGCGGTCAGAATCTATGGCTACACCTTC. Its translation is CASSEAVRIYGYTF.

A single count supports this clone. V gene TRBV7-3 combines with J gene TRBJ2-2; TRBD2 is a possible D gene (5 bases). CDR3 length: 14 amino acids. Germline loops: CDR1 SGHTA, CDR2 FQGTGA. Trimming shortened V by 5 bases and J by 4 bases, and 11 bases separated the two germline ends. CDR3 DNA sequence: TGTGCCAGCAGCGAGCTAGCTTCCACCGGGGAGCTGTTTTTT. It yields the protein CASSELASTGELFF.

The chain carries TRBV6-1 and TRBJ1-6, with unresolved D. V was clipped by 6 bases and J by 9 bases, with 12 bases between them. This CDR3 is 13 amino acids long. CDR1 and CDR2 from the germline V gene are MNHNS and SASEGT. The CDR3 loop is CASRGGGVSPLHF. The CDR3 DNA follows: TGTGCCAGCAGAGGCGGAGGAGTTTCACCCCTCCACTTT.

CDR3 loop: CASTMTEAPNQPQHF. The CDR3 region has the DNA TGTGCCAGCACTATGACCGAGGCACCCAATCAGCCCCAGCATTTT. The chain is built from TRBV6-1 and TRBJ1-5; no clear D. This CDR3 has 15 residues. V was cut by 7 bases and J by 3 bases, with 16 bases left in between. From germline, CDR1 is MNHNS and CDR2 SASEGT.

This clone appeared once. The V and J genes are TRBV5-4 and TRBJ1-1; no firm D call. CDR3 length equals 13 residues. The V and J ends lost 4 bases and 10 bases respectively, with 17 bases between them. Germline V gene data show CDR1 as SGHNT and CDR2 as YYREEE (reference sequence). CDR3 sequence (DNA): TGTGCCAGCAGCATAGACGGACTTACCGGAGCTTTCTTT. Translated: CASSIDGLTGAFF.

The V call is TRBV11-3, the J call TRBJ2-5; either TRBD1 or TRBD2 may fit D (7 bases each). V lost 5 bases to trimming and J lost 4 bases, with 17 bases between them. Germline V gene data show CDR1 as SGHNT and CDR2 as YENEEA. The CDR3 loop spans 15 amino acids. DNA for the CDR3: TGTGCCAGCAGCCCCAAGGGGAGGGGGCCAGAGACCCAGTACTTC. Amino acids: CASSPKGRGPETQYF.

The chain recombines TRBV6-5 with TRBJ1-2, with TRBD1 matching 8 bases. Losses at the gene ends were 5 bases for V and 8 bases for J; bases not matched to a gene: 10. Germline CDR1 and CDR2: MNHEY and SVGAGI. There are 14 residues in the CDR3. This CDR3 reads CASSMTGVFWGYTF. The CDR3 nucleotides read TGTGCCAGCAGTATGACAGGGGTGTTCTGGGGCTACACCTTC.